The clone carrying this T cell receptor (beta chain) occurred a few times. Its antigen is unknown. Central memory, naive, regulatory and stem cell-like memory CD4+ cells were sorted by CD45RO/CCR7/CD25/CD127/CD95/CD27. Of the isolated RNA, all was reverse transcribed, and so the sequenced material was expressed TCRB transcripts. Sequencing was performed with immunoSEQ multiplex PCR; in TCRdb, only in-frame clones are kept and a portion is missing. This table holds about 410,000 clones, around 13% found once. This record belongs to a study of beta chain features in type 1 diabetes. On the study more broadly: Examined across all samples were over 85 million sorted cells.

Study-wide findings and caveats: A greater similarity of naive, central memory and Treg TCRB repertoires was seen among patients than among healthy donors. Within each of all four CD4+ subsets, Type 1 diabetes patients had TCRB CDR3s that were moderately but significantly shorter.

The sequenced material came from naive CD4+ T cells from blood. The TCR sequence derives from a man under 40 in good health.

CDR3 residues: CASRPGLGSGNTIYF. The CDR3 region has the DNA TGTGCCAGCAGACCCGGACTCGGCTCTGGAAACACCATATATTTT. The V gene is TRBV7-9, the J gene TRBJ1-3, with unresolved D. The CDR3 is 15 amino acids. V was cut by 6 bases and J by 0 bases, with 12 bases left in between. Germline CDR1 is SEHNR and CDR2 is FQNEAQ (reference sequence).